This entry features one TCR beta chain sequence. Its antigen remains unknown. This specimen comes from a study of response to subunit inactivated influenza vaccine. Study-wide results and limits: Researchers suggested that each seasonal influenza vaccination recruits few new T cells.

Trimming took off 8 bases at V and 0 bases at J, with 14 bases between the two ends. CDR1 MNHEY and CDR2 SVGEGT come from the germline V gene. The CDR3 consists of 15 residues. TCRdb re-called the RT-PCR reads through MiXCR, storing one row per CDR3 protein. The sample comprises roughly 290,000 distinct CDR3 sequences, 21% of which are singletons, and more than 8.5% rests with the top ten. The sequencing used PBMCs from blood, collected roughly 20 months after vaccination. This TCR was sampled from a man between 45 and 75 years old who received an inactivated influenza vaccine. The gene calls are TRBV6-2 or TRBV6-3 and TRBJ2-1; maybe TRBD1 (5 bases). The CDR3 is CASRPRASSYNEQFF. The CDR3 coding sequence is TGTGCCAGCCGACCCAGGGCGAGCTCCTACAATGAGCAGTTCTTC.